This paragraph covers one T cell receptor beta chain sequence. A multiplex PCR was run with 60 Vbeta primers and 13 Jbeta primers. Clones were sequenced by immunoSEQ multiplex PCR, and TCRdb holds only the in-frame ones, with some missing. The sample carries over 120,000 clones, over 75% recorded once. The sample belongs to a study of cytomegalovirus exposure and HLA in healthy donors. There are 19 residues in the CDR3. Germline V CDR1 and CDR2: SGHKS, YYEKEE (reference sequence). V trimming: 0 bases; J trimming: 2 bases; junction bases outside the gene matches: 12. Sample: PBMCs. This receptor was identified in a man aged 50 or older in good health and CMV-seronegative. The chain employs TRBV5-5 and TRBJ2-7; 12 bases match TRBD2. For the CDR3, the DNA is TGTGCCAGCAGCTTGGGGGTGACTCTAGCGGGAGGGCCGACCTACGAGCAGTACTTC. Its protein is CASSLGVTLAGGPTYEQYF.